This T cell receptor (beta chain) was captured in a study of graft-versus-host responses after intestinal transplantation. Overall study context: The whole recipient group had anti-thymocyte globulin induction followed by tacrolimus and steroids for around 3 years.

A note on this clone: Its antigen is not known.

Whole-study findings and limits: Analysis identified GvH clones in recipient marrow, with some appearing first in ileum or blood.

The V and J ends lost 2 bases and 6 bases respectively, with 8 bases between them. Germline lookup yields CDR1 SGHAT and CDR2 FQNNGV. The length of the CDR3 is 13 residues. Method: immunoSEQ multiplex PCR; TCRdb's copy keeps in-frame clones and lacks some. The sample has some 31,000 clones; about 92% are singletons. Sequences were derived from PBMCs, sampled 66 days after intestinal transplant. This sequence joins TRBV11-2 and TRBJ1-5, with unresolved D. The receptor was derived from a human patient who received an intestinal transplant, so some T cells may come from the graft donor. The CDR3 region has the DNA TGTGCCAGCAGCTTATCCGTGGGTCAGCCCCAGCATTTT. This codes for CASSLSVGQPQHF. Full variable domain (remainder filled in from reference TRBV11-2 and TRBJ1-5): EAGVAQSPRYKIIEKRQSVAFWCNPISGHATLYWYQQILGQGPKLLIQFQNNGVVDDSQLPKDRFSAERLKGVDSTLKIQPAKLEDSAVYLCASSLSVGQPQHFGDGTRLSIL.